This T cell receptor (beta chain) comes out of a study of T-cell reconstitution after alpha-beta-depleted transplantation in children. Overall study results and limits: There were reportedly several hundred expanded graft clones from which alpha-beta T cells came about two months after transplant.

Preparation of the TCRbeta library involved a method that used unique molecular identifiers. TCRdb reprocessed the PCR reads via MiXCR and lists one record per CDR3 protein. Here the sample spans hundreds of thousands of distinct CDR3 sequences, around 13% being singletons. This clonotype was observed a few times. The target antigen is unknown. The CDR3 consists of 13 residues. The germline gives CDR1 MGHRA, CDR2 YSYEKL. Deletions cut 2 bases from V and 5 bases from J, with 9 bases between. The sample consisted of PBMCs, taken before TCRalphabeta/CD19-depleted stem cell transplant. The TCR sequence derives from a girl aged 2-10 years with congenital amegakaryocytic thrombocytopenia, due to receive a stem cell transplant. The chain uses TRBV4-1 and TRBJ2-5; D gene ambiguous. DNA for the CDR3: TGCGCCAGCAGCCAACTTCGAGTGGAGACCCAGTACTTC. Its translation: CASSQLRVETQYF.